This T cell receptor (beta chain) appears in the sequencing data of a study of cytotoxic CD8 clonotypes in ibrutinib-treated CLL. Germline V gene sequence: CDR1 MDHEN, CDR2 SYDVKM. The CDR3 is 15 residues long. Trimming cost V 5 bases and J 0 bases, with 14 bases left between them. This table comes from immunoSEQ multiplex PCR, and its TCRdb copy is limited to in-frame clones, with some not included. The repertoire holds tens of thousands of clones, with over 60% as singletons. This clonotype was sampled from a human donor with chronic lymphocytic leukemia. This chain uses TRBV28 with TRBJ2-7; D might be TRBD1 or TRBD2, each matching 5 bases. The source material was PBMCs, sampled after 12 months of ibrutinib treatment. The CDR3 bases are TGTGCCAGCAGTCCAGGGACCGCTAACTCCTACGAGCAGTACTTC. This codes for CASSPGTANSYEQYF. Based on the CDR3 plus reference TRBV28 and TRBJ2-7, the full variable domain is DVKVTQSSRYLVKRTGEKVFLECVQDMDHENMFWYRQDPGLGLRLIYFSYDVKMKEKGDIPEGYSVSREKKERFSLILESASTNQTSMYLCASSPGTANSYEQYFGPGTRLTVT.